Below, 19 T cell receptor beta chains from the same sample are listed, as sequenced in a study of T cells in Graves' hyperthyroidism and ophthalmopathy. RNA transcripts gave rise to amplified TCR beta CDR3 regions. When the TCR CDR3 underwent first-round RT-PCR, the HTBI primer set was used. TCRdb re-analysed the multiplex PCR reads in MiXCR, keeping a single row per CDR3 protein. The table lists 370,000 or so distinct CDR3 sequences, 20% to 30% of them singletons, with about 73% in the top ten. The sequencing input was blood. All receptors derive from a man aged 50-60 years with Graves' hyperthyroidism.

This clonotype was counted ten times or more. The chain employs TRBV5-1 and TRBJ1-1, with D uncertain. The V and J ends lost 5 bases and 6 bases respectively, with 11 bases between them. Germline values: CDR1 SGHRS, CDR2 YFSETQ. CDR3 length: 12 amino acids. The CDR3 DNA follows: TGCGCCAGCAGGAGGGTGGGCTCTGAAGCTTTCTTT. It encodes CASRRVGSEAFF.

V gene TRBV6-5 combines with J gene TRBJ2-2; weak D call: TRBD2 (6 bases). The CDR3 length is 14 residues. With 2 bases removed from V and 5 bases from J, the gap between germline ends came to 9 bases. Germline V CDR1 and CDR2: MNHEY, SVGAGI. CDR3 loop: CASSYSSGTGELFF. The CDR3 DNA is TGTGCCAGCAGTTACAGTAGCGGAACCGGGGAGCTGTTTTTT.

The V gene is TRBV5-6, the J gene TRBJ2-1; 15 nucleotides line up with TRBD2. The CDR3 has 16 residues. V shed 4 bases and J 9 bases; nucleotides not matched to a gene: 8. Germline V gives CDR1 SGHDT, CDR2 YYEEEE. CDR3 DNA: TGTGCCAGCAGCCTCATCGGACTAGCGGGAGGGTTTGAGCAGTTCTTC. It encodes CASSLIGLAGGFEQFF.

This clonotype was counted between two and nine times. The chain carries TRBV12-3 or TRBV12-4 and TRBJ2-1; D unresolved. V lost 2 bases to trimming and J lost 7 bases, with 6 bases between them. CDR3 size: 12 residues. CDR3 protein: CASSLSENEQFF. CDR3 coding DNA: TGTGCCAGCAGTTTATCAGAGAATGAGCAGTTCTTC.

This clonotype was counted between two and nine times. CDR3: CASSRGGLAGGTDTQYF. The CDR3 coding sequence is TGCGCCAGCAGCCGTGGGGGACTAGCGGGAGGCACAGATACGCAGTATTTT. The rearrangement joins TRBV4-1 to TRBJ2-3, with 14 bases lining up with TRBD2. CDR1 MGHRA and CDR2 YSYEKL come from the germline V gene. CDR3 length: 17 amino acids. J gave up 1 base and V 4 bases, and 4 bases lay outside the gene matches.

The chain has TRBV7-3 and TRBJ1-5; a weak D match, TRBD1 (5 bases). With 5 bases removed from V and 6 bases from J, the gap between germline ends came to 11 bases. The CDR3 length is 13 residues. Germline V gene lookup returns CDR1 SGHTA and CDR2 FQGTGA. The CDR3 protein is CASSASRGQPQHF. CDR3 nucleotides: TGTGCCAGCAGCGCCTCGAGGGGTCAGCCCCAGCATTTT.

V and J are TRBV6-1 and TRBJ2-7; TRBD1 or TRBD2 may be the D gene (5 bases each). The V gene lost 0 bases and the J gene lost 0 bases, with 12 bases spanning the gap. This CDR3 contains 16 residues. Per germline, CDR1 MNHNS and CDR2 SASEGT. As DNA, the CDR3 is TGTGCCAGCAGTGAAGCGCACGCAGGGACCTCCTACGAGCAGTACTTC. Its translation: CASSEAHAGTSYEQYF.

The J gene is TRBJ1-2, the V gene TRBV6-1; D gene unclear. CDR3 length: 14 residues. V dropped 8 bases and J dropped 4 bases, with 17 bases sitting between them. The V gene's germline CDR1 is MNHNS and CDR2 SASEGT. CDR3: CASRPHRGTYGYTF. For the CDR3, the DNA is TGTGCCAGCCGCCCCCACCGAGGAACCTATGGCTACACCTTC.

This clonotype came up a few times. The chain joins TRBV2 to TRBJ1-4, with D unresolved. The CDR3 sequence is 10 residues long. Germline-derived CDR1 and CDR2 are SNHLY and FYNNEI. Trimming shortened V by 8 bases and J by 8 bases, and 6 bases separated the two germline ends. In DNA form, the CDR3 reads TGTGCCAGCGCTCAGGAAAAACTGTTTTTT. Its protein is CASAQEKLFF.

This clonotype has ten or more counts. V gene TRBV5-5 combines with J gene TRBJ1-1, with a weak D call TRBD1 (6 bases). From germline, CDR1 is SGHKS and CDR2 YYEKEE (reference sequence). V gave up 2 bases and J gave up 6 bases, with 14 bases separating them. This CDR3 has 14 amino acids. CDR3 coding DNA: TGTGCCAGCAGCTTTGGGACAATTGGCGCTGAAGCTTTCTTT. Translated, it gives CASSFGTIGAEAFF.

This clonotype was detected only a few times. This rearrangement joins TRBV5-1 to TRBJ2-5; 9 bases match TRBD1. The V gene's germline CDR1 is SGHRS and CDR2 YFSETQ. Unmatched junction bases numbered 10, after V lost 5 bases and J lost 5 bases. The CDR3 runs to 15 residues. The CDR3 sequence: CASRNWDRAYETQYF. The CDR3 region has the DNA TGCGCCAGCAGAAACTGGGACAGGGCCTATGAGACCCAGTACTTC.

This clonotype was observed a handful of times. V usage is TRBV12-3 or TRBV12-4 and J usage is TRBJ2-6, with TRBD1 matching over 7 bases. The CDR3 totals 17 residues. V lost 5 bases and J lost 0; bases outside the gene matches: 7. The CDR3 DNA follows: TGTGCCAGCAGTCCCCGGGACAGCTACTCTGGGGCCAACGTCCTGACTTTC. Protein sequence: CASSPRDSYSGANVLTF.

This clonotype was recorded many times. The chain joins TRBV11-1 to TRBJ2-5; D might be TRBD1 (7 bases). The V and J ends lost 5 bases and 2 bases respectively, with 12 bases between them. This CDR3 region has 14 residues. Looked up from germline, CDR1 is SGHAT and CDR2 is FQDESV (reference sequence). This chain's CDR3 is CASSAGTEQETQYF. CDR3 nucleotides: TGTGCCAGCAGCGCGGGGACAGAACAAGAGACCCAGTACTTC.

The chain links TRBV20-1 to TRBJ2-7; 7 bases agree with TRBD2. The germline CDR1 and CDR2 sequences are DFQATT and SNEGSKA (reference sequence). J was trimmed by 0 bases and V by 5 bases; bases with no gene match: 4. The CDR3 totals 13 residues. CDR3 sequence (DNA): TGCAGTGCTTCGCCTAGCGGCTCCTACGAGCAGTACTTC. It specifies CSASPSGSYEQYF.

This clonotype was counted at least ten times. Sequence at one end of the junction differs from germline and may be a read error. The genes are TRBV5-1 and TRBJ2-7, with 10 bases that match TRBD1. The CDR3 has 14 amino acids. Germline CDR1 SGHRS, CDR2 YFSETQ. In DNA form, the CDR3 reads TGTGCCAGCAGCTTAGGGGACAGGGGCTACGAGCAGTACTTC. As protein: CASSLGDRGYEQYF.

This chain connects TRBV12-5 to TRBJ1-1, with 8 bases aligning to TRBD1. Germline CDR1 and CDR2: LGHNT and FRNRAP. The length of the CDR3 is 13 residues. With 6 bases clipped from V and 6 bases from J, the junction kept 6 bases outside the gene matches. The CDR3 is CASGLDRGAEAFF. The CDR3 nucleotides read TGTGCTAGTGGCCTCGACAGGGGCGCTGAAGCTTTCTTT.

CDR3 sequence (DNA): TGCGCCAGCAGCTTTACTAGCGGGAGTTTAAATGAGCAGTTCTTC. Translating gives CASSFTSGSLNEQFF. The chain combines TRBV5-1 with TRBJ2-1; 11 nucleotides align to TRBD2. V gave up 2 bases and J gave up 7 bases; unmatched junction bases: 5. Germline V gene data show CDR1 as SGHRS and CDR2 as YFSETQ. CDR3 size: 15 residues.

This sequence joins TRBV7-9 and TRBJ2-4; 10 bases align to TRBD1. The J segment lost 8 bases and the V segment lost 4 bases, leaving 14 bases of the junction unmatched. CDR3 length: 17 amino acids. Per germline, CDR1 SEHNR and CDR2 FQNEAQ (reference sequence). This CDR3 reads CASSSDPGQGKKDIQYF. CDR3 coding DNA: TGTGCCAGCAGCTCCGACCCGGGACAGGGGAAAAAGGACATTCAGTACTTC.

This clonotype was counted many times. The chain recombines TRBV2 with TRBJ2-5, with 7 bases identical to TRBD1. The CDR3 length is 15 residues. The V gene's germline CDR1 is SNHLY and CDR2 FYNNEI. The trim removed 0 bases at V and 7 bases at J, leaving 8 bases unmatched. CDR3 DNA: TGTGCCAGCAGTGAAGCGAGGGGGCAGATGGGGACCCAGTACTTC. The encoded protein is CASSEARGQMGTQYF.